This T cell receptor beta chain was identified in a study of T cell repertoires in cytomegalovirus infection (dated by TCRdb to 2018 to 2020). General notes on the study: Alongside well-studied HLA-B-restricted epitopes, the peptide stimulations were aimed at recently identified HLA-C-restricted CMV epitopes, whose presentation resists viral immunomodulation. Donor HLA type was relevant to the analysis, as public TCR beta signatures indicated carriage of CMV infection together with the matching HLA type. Here is what the overall study found, with its caveats: In both this cohort and an independent cohort of 350 or so donors, the cumulative frequency of public TCR beta family members distinguished carriers of CMV infection plus the relevant HLA type. The ex vivo response was dominated by HLA-C-restricted CMV-specific TCR beta clonotypes, and the single most frequent clonotype in two of eight donors was supplied by these HLA-C-restricted clonotypes.

About this clonotype: It has no known antigen specificity. The input lacks base qualities; no much larger clone sits a single base away.

The treatment or condition tag for this specimen amounts to: in vitro stimulation with specific CMV peptide epitopes to enrich CMV-specific T cells. The CDR3 numbers 15 residues from cysteine through phenylalanine. The entry retains the CDR3 DNA only, 45 bases that are in frame from base 1. The trim is 0 bases for V and 1 base for J, with a gap of 7 bases between the germline ends. Sequences DFQATT (CDR1) and SNEGSKA (CDR2) are obtained from the germline V gene (reference sequence). Sequencing was carried out with an Illumina HiSeq 1500. TCRdb reworked the public reads: Q25 trimming with fastp, MiXCR clone assembly, productive beta chains retained. Every entry covers one CDR3 protein and lists the most common genes and DNA from its rows. The sample table contains some 500,000 distinct CDR3 sequences; only one count was recorded for 40% of them. The top ten clones comprise 48% of the sample.

This clonotype originated in a human donor in good health (CMV status not recorded). Some clones in this sample may be carry-over from other donors' samples. Specimen: cultured PBMCs, collected from culture after CMV antigen stimulation. The rearranged chain carries TRBV20-1 and TRBJ2-6, with TRBD1 perhaps the D gene, on 5 matching bases. The CDR3 has the sequence CSARDRQSGANVLTF. The base sequence is TGCAGTGCTAGAGATCGACAGTCTGGGGCCAACGTCCTGACTTTC.